The rows below give T cell receptor beta chains drawn from one sample of a study of T cell repertoires in cytomegalovirus infection. These TCRs' antigens remain unknown. In TCRdb, the reads were re-called with MiXCR into one record per CDR3 protein. The data contain around 300,000 distinct CDR3 sequences, roughly a fifth of them singletons. Sequences were derived from cultured PBMCs, sampled from culture after CMV antigen stimulation. These receptor sequences come from a human donor in good health (CMV status not recorded). Some clones in this sample may be carry-over from other donors' samples. Each CDR3 is given with its conserved first and last residue. The D gene is left open where the match is weak. Clone size is given for some rows only: seen once, a few or many times, or a class if the clone is expanded.

V gene	D gene	clone size	J gene	CDR3 protein	CDR3 DNA
TRBV7-2	TRBD1	many	TRBJ2-5	CASSTRQGTETQYF	TGTGCCAGCAGCACTCGACAGGGAACAGAGACCCAGTACTTC
TRBV12-3/TRBV12-4	TRBD1	-	TRBJ1-3	CASTALTGTGGNTIYF	TGTGCCAGCACCGCACTGACAGGGACCGGTGGAAACACCATATATTTT
TRBV7-2	TRBD1	-	TRBJ1-1	CASSYRQGDTAFF	TGTGCCAGCAGCTACCGACAGGGCGATACGGCTTTCTTT
TRBV7-8	-	-	TRBJ1-2	CASSPSPGAGGYTF	TGTGCCAGCAGCCCGAGTCCAGGAGCGGGAGGCTACACCTTC
TRBV20-1	-	-	TRBJ2-3	CSARDPPTDTQYF	TGCAGTGCTAGAGATCCCCCTACAGATACGCAGTATTTT
TRBV7-3	-	-	TRBJ2-1	CASSLVTAGHNEQFF	TGTGCCAGCAGCTTAGTAACGGCGGGCCATAATGAGCAGTTCTTC
TRBV7-8	TRBD1	many	TRBJ1-1	CASSSLRTGNTEAFF	TGTGCCAGCAGCTCCTTGAGGACAGGGAACACTGAAGCTTTCTTT
TRBV7-2	TRBD2	few	TRBJ2-5	CASSWRRGAGETQYF	TGTGCCAGCAGCTGGAGGCGGGGGGCTGGGGAGACCCAGTACTTC
TRBV7-2	-	many	TRBJ1-3	CASSLGISGNTIYF	TGTGCCAGCAGCTTAGGCATATCTGGAAACACCATATATTTT
TRBV18	-	few	TRBJ2-1	CASSRGGIDDNEQFF	TGTGCCAGCTCACGTGGGGGGATTGACGACAATGAGCAGTTCTTC
TRBV24-1	-	-	TRBJ1-5	CATKTVRASNQPQHF	TGTGCCACCAAGACCGTAAGGGCGAGCAATCAGCCCCAGCATTTT
TRBV30	-	few	TRBJ1-5	CAWSAGNSNQPQHF	TGTGCCTGGAGTGCAGGGAATAGCAATCAGCCCCAGCATTTT
TRBV7-9	-	many	TRBJ2-5	CALRTVSYQETQYF	TGTGCCTTACGGACAGTATCGTACCAAGAGACCCAGTACTTC
TRBV24-1	-	once	TRBJ1-1	CATSDSGGTEAFF	TGTGCCACCAGTGATTCCGGGGGTACCGAAGCTTTCTTT
TRBV18	-	-	TRBJ1-3	CASSPGLADSGNTIYF	TGTGCCAGCTCACCAGGCTTGGCGGACTCTGGAAACACCATATATTTT
TRBV5-8	TRBD1	many	TRBJ2-1	CASSLGQGARDEQFF	TGTGCCAGCAGCTTGGGGCAGGGGGCGCGGGATGAGCAGTTCTTC
TRBV10-3	TRBD2	-	TRBJ2-2	CAISGTSGNTGELFF	TGTGCCATCAGCGGGACTAGCGGGAACACCGGGGAGCTGTTTTTT
TRBV3-1	-	few	TRBJ2-7	CASGKQSSYEQYF	TGTGCCAGCGGCAAGCAGAGCTCCTACGAGCAGTACTTC
TRBV7-8	TRBD2	few	TRBJ2-4	CASSLFGRVEASAKNIQYF	TGTGCCAGCAGCTTATTCGGGAGGGTAGAGGCTAGTGCCAAAAACATTCAGTACTTC
TRBV28	TRBD1	few	TRBJ1-1	CASSPGTVAFF	TGTGCCAGCAGCCCCGGGACAGTTGCTTTCTTT
TRBV7-6	TRBD1	few	TRBJ1-1	CASSLKQGDSAFF	TGTGCCAGCAGCTTAAAACAGGGGGACTCGGCTTTCTTT
TRBV7-3	-	few	TRBJ2-1	CASSLGPLGENEQFF	TGTGCCAGCAGTCTGGGCCCCCTGGGGGAAAATGAGCAGTTCTTC
TRBV7-2	TRBD1	-	TRBJ1-2	CASSPGGAGGYTF	TGTGCCAGCAGCCCAGGGGGCGCAGGAGGCTACACCTTC
TRBV7-2	-	-	TRBJ1-1	CASSPTMGKGEAFF	TGTGCCAGCAGCCCGACTATGGGTAAAGGTGAAGCTTTCTTT
TRBV13	-	-	TRBJ2-5	CASSLVPEYQETQYF	TGTGCCAGCAGCTTAGTACCGGAGTACCAAGAGACCCAGTACTTC
TRBV2	-	-	TRBJ2-7	CASRNGQSSYEQYF	TGTGCCAGCAGGAATGGACAGAGCTCCTACGAGCAGTACTTC
TRBV7-3	-	many	TRBJ2-3	CASKPGPQLGDTQYF	TGTGCCAGCAAACCGGGCCCCCAATTGGGAGATACGCAGTATTTT
TRBV7-3	-	few	TRBJ2-2	CASRVSAGGELFF	TGTGCCAGCCGTGTGAGCGCGGGCGGGGAGCTGTTTTTT
TRBV4-1	TRBD2	-	TRBJ2-1	CASSQLGLGYNEQFF	TGCGCCAGCAGCCAACTGGGACTAGGGTACAATGAGCAGTTCTTC
TRBV9	-	once	TRBJ2-3	CASSVWGAYTDTQYF	TGTGCCAGCAGCGTCTGGGGGGCATACACAGATACGCAGTATTTT
TRBV19	-	few	TRBJ2-1	CASKGVNYNEQFF	TGTGCCTCAAAGGGGGTTAACTACAATGAGCAGTTCTTC
TRBV27	-	once	TRBJ1-6	CASSLFRGPDSPLHF	TGTGCCAGCAGTTTATTCAGGGGTCCGGATTCACCCCTCCACTTT
TRBV25-1	-	-	TRBJ1-1	CASSEYFRGAEAFF	TGTGCCAGCAGTGAATACTTCAGAGGGGCTGAAGCTTTCTTT
TRBV20-1	-	-	TRBJ1-1	CSASRTEAFF	TGCAGTGCTAGCCGCACTGAAGCTTTCTTT
TRBV7-2	TRBD2	many	TRBJ2-7	CASSPGLAGVGYEQYF	TGTGCCAGCAGCCCGGGACTAGCGGGAGTCGGATACGAGCAGTACTTC
TRBV5-8	TRBD2	-	TRBJ2-1	CASSKGRTSGSENEQFF	TGTGCCAGCAGTAAAGGGAGGACTAGCGGGAGTGAGAATGAGCAGTTCTTC
TRBV7-9	-	-	TRBJ2-5	CASSFFPGRKTQYF	TGTGCCAGCAGCTTTTTCCCCGGGAGAAAGACCCAGTACTTC
TRBV7-2	-	many	TRBJ2-5	CASSPRQGGETQYF	TGTGCCAGCAGCCCTCGACAGGGAGGAGAGACCCAGTACTTC
TRBV7-2	-	many	TRBJ2-3	CASSLFVASTDTQYF	TGTGCCAGCAGCCTCTTTGTGGCCAGCACAGATACGCAGTATTTT
TRBV5-6	TRBD2	-	TRBJ2-3	CASRREVTDTQYF	TGTGCCAGCAGACGGGAGGTCACAGATACGCAGTATTTT
TRBV5-1	TRBD1	-	TRBJ2-5	CASSLSGTGKETQYF	TGCGCCAGCAGCCTCTCCGGGACAGGGAAAGAGACCCAGTACTTC
TRBV28	-	once	TRBJ1-1	CASSLYSRGSQAFF	TGTGCCAGCAGTTTATACTCGAGGGGGAGCCAAGCTTTCTTT
TRBV18	-	-	TRBJ1-5	CASSRGTYNQPQHF	TGTGCCAGCTCACGGGGGACCTACAATCAGCCCCAGCATTTT
TRBV20-1	-	few	TRBJ2-3	CSASGTSEQPDTQYF	TGCAGTGCTAGTGGGACAAGCGAGCAGCCAGATACGCAGTATTTT
TRBV3-1	TRBD2	-	TRBJ2-2	CASSYPSGIQGELFF	TGTGCCAGCAGCTACCCTAGCGGGATTCAGGGGGAGCTGTTTTTT
TRBV11-2	-	medium-sized	TRBJ1-1	CASSPRTDMNTEAFF	TGTGCCAGCAGCCCGCGGACAGATATGAACACTGAAGCTTTCTTT
TRBV11-2	TRBD2	few	TRBJ2-1	CASSTRAGGPVNEQFF	TGTGCCAGCAGCACCCGAGCGGGAGGGCCGGTCAATGAGCAGTTCTTC